A single TCR beta chain is shown here with its context. The CDR3 consists of 13 residues. The V end lost 6 bases, the J end lost 8 bases, and 16 bases lay between the germline ends. Looked up from germline, CDR1 is KGHSH and CDR2 is LQKENI. TCRdb re-derived calls from the RT-PCR reads in MiXCR, one entry per CDR3 protein. The sample yields about 680,000 distinct CDR3 sequences, over 12% seen once. The specimen was memory CD4+ T cells from blood. The V call is TRBV18, the J call TRBJ1-2, with D perhaps matching TRBD1 (5 bases). The receptor comes from a female donor in good health, serving as a healthy control. CDR3 nucleotide sequence: TGTGCCAGCTCGATACAGGATGCTATGGGCTACACCTTC. Protein product: CASSIQDAMGYTF.